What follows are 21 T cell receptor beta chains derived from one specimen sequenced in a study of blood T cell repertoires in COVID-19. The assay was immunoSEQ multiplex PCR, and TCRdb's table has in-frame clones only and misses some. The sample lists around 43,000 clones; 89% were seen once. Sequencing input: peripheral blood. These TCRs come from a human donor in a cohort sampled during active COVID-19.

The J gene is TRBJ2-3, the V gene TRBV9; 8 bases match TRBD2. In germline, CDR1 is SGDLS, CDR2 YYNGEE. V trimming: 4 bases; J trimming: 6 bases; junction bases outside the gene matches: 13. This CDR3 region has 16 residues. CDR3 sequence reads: CASSLQSGSLGDTQYF. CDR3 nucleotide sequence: TGTGCCAGCAGCCTACAAAGCGGGAGCTTAGGGGATACGCAGTATTTT. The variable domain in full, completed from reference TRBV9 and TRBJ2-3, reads DSGVTQTPKHLITATGQRVTLRCSPRSGDLSVYWYQQSLDQGLQFLIQYYNGEERAKGNILERFSAQQFPDLHSELNLSSLELGDSALYFCASSLQSGSLGDTQYFGPGTRLTVL.

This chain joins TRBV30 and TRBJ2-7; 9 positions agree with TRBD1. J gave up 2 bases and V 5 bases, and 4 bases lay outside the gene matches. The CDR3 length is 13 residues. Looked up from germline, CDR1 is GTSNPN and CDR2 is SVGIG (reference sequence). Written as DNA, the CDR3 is TGTGCCTGGGAGAGACAGGGGGCCTACGAGCAGTACTTC. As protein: CAWERQGAYEQYF.

In nucleotides, the CDR3 is TGTGCCAGCACCCGGTCGTCGGGCTCCTACGAGCAGTACTTC. It translates to CASTRSSGSYEQYF. V gene TRBV27 combines with J gene TRBJ2-7; D not resolved. Trimming removed 7 bases from V and 0 bases from J, with 13 bases in between. Germline CDR1 reads MNHEY; CDR2 reads SMNVEV (reference sequence). CDR3 length: 14 amino acids.

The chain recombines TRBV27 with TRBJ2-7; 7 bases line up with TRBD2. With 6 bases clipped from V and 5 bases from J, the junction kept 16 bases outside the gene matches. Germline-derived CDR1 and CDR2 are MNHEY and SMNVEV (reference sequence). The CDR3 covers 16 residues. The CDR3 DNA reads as TGTGCCAGCAGCTTAGGGCGGGGGTCGATTCGCGACGAGCAGTACTTC. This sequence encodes CASSLGRGSIRDEQYF.

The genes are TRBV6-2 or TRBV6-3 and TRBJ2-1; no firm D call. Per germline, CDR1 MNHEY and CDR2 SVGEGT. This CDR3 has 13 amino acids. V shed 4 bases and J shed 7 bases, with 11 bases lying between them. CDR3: CASSSLFWNEQFF. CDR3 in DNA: TGTGCCAGCAGTTCCCTATTCTGGAATGAGCAGTTCTTC.

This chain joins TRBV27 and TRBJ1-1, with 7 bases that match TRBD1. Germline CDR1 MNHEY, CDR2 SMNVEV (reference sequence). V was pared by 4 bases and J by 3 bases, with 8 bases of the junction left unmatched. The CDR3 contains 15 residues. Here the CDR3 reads CASSSRQGRDTEAFF. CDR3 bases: TGTGCCAGCAGTTCCCGACAGGGAAGGGACACTGAAGCTTTCTTT.

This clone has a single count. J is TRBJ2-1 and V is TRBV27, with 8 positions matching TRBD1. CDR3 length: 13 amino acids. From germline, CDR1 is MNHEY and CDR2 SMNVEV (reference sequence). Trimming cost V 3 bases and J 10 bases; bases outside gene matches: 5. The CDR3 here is CASSFQGAWEQFF. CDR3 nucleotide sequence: TGTGCCAGCAGTTTTCAGGGGGCATGGGAGCAGTTCTTC.

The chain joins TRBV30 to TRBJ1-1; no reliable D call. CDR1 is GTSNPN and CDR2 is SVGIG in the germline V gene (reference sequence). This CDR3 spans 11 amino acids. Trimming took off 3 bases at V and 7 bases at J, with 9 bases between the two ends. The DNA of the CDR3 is TGTGCCTGGAGCCTAACAGATGAAGCTTTCTTT. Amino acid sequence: CAWSLTDEAFF.

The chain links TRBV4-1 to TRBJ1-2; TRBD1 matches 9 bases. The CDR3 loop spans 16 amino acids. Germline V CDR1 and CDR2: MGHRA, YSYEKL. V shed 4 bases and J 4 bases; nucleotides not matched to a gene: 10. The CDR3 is CASSLVPQGAGYGYTF. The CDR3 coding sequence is TGCGCCAGCAGCCTTGTTCCACAGGGGGCCGGCTATGGCTACACCTTC.

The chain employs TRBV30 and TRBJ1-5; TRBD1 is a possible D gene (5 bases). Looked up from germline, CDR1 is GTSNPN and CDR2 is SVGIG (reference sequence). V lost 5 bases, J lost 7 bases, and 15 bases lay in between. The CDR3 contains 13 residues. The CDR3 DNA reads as TGTGCCTGGGGACAAGGAGCTAGCCAGCCCCAGCATTTT. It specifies CAWGQGASQPQHF.

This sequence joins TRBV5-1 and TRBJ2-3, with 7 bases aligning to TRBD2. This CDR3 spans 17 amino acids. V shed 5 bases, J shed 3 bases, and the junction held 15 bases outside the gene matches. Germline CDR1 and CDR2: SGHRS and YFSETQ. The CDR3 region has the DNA TGCGCCAGCAGGTCTTTCGGCGGGAGTGCTAGGACAGATACGCAGTATTTT. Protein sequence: CASRSFGGSARTDTQYF.

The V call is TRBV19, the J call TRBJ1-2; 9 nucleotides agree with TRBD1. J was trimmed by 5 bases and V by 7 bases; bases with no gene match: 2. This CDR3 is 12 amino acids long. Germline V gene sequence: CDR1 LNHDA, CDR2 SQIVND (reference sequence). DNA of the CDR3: TGTGCCAGTACCGGGACAGGGTATGGCTACACCTTC. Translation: CASTGTGYGYTF.

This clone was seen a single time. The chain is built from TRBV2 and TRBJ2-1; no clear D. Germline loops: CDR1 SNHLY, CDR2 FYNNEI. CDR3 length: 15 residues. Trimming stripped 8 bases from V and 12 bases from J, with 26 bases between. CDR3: CASPASAPNRDVQFF. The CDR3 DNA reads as TGTGCCAGCCCTGCTTCAGCGCCTAACCGAGACGTGCAGTTCTTC.

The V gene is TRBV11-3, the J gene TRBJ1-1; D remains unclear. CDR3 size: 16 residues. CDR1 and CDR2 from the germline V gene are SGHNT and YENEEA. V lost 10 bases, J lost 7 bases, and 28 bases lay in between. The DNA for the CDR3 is TGTGCCACCTCGGTACCAAACCAAACAACCGGGGATGAAGCTTTCTTT. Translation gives CATSVPNQTTGDEAFF.

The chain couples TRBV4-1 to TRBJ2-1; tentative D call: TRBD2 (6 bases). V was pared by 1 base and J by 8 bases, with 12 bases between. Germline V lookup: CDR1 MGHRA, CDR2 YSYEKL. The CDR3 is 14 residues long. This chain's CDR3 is CASSQAGWGDEQFF. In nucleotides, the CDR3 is TGCGCCAGCAGCCAAGCAGGGTGGGGGGATGAGCAGTTCTTC.

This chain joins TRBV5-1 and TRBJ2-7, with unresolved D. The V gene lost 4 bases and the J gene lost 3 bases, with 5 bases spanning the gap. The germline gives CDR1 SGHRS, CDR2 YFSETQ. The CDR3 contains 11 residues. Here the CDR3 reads CASSLNYEQYF. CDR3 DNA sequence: TGCGCCAGCAGCCTAAACTACGAGCAGTACTTC.

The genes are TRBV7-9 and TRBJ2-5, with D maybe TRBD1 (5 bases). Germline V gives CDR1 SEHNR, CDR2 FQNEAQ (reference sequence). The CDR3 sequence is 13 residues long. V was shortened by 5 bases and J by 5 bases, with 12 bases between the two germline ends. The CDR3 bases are TGTGCCAGCAGCGTCCAGGGCCCGGAGACCCAGTACTTC. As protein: CASSVQGPETQYF. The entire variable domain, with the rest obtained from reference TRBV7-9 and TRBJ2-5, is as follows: DTGVSQNPRHKITKRGQNVTFRCDPISEHNRLYWYRQTLGQGPEFLTYFQNEAQLEKSRLLSDRFSAERPKGSFSTLEIQRTEQGDSAMYLCASSVQGPETQYFGPGTRLLVL.

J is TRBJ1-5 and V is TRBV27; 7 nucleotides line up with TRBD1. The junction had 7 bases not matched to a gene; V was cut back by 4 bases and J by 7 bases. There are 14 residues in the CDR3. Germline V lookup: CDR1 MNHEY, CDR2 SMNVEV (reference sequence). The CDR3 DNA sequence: TGTGCCAGCAGTTCAGGGGGTATCGAACAGCCCCAGCATTTT. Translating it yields CASSSGGIEQPQHF.

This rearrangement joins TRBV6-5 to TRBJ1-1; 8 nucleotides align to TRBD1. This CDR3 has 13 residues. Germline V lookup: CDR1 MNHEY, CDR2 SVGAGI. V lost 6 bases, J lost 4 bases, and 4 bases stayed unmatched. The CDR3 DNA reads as TGTGCCAGCAGCTTCACAGGGGGCACTGAAGCTTTCTTT. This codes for CASSFTGGTEAFF.

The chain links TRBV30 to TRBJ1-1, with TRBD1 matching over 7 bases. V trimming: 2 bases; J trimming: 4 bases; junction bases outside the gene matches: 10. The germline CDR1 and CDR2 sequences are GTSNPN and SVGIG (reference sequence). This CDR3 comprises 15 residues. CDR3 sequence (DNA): TGTGCCTGGAGTCCCGGGGTTACAGGGGCCACTGAAGCTTTCTTT. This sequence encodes CAWSPGVTGATEAFF.

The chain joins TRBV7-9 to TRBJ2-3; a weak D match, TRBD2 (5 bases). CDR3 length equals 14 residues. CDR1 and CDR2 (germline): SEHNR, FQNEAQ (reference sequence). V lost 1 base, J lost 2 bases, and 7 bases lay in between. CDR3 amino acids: CASSLDRDTDTQYF. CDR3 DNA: TGTGCCAGCAGCTTAGACCGGGACACAGATACGCAGTATTTT. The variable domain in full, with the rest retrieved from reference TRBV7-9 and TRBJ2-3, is DTGVSQNPRHKITKRGQNVTFRCDPISEHNRLYWYRQTLGQGPEFLTYFQNEAQLEKSRLLSDRFSAERPKGSFSTLEIQRTEQGDSAMYLCASSLDRDTDTQYFGPGTRLTVL.